This T cell receptor beta chain originates from a study of blood T cells in healthy people across ages. Broader study findings: Versus aged donors, long-lived donors had higher diversity and more naive CD4+ cells.

There are many counts of this clonotype. Its matching antigen is unknown. The study drew donors from healthy Caucasian individuals in Russia aged roughly 6 to 100. Germline loops: CDR1 SEHNR, CDR2 FQNEAQ (reference sequence). There are 14 residues in the CDR3. V shed 6 bases, J shed 0 bases, and the junction held 3 bases outside the gene matches. PCR was performed a second time for roughly 7 to 11 cycles using a sample-barcoded 5' primer and a J-beta primer mix. In TCRdb, the 5' RACE reads were re-called with MiXCR into one record per CDR3 protein. The data hold some 640,000 distinct CDR3 sequences, with roughly 30% observed a single time.

Sequencing was done on a sample of blood. The source of this sequence is a woman aged 80 or older in good health. The V call is TRBV7-9, the J call TRBJ1-2; TRBD1 matches 8 bases. The CDR3 here is CASSSGGSNYGYTF. CDR3 DNA sequence: TGTGCCAGCAGTTCAGGGGGCTCTAACTATGGCTACACCTTC.